A selection of T cell receptor beta chains follows, all from one sample in a study of beta chain features in type 1 diabetes. The repertoire was sequenced with immunoSEQ multiplex PCR; TCRdb's copy has only in-frame clones and lacks some. Of over 600,000 clones listed, approximately 13% are singletons. Sequencing was carried out using naive CD4+ T cells from blood. Source of these receptors: a man aged 25-45 years with type 1 diabetes. Both conserved end residues are part of each CDR3. Fields, in order: clone size, V gene, J gene, D gene, CDR3 protein, CDR3 DNA. The D gene is left open where the match is weak. The size of a clone is reported for some rows only, either as once, few or many, or as a class for expanded clones.

few	TRBV5-4	TRBJ1-1	TRBD1	CASSLENDRGQRAFF	TGTGCCAGCAGCCTAGAGAATGACAGGGGCCAGAGGGCTTTCTTT
.	TRBV6-5	TRBJ2-7	.	CASSPRQVYEQYF	TGTGCCAGCAGTCCTAGACAGGTCTACGAGCAGTACTTC
few	TRBV5-6	TRBJ2-6	TRBD1	CASSSPGQYSGANVLTF	TGTGCCAGCAGCTCCCCGGGACAGTACTCTGGGGCCAACGTCCTGACTTTC
few	TRBV9	TRBJ2-7	TRBD1	CASSIPKRPRTGSYEQYF	TGTGCCAGCAGCATACCCAAACGTCCCCGGACAGGATCTTACGAGCAGTACTTC
.	TRBV7-9	TRBJ2-3	TRBD1	CASSMGTGGTDTQYF	TGTGCCAGCAGCATGGGGACAGGGGGGACAGATACGCAGTATTTT
.	TRBV19	TRBJ2-5	TRBD1	CASSIGTGRRETQYF	TGTGCCAGTAGTATCGGGACAGGCCGGCGAGAGACCCAGTACTTC
few	TRBV4-3	TRBJ2-1	.	CASSQDIRVSRYNEQFF	TGCGCCAGCAGCCAAGATATAAGGGTATCCCGTTACAATGAGCAGTTCTTC
.	TRBV6-5	TRBJ2-2	.	CASSYFLRTGELFF	TGTGCCAGCAGTTACTTTCTACGGACCGGGGAGCTGTTTTTT
.	TRBV5-1	TRBJ1-2	.	CASSLGGDGPYGYTF	TGCGCCAGCAGCTTGGGAGGGGACGGCCCGTATGGCTACACCTTC
few	TRBV5-4	TRBJ1-1	.	CASSMGPENTEAFF	TGTGCCAGCAGCATGGGCCCGGAGAACACTGAAGCTTTCTTT
.	TRBV7-2	TRBJ1-2	.	CASGRQDGYTF	TGTGCCAGCGGGAGACAGGATGGCTACACCTTC
.	TRBV11-2	TRBJ2-7	TRBD2	CASSGLAGVNAYEQYF	TGTGCCAGCAGCGGGCTAGCGGGGGTGAATGCCTACGAGCAGTACTTC
.	TRBV7-3	TRBJ1-6	.	CASSFGAAGRRDLLHF	TGTGCCAGCAGCTTTGGCGCAGCGGGGCGCCGAGATCTCCTCCACTTT
few	TRBV25-1	TRBJ2-5	.	CASQEVGSPNQETQYF	TGTGCCAGCCAAGAGGTAGGGAGTCCGAACCAAGAGACCCAGTACTTC
.	TRBV27	TRBJ1-1	.	CASKSTGQEAFF	TGTGCCAGCAAAAGCACAGGGCAAGAAGCTTTCTTT
.	TRBV7-2	TRBJ1-5	.	CASSGGRVQPQHF	TGTGCCAGCAGCGGGGGGCGAGTTCAGCCCCAGCATTTT
few	TRBV9	TRBJ2-3	.	CASSVPVSGTQYF	TGTGCCAGCAGCGTACCCGTCTCGGGTACGCAGTATTTT
.	TRBV5-1	TRBJ1-4	.	CASSLAGAGANEKLFF	TGCGCCAGCAGCTTGGCAGGGGCTGGGGCTAATGAAAAACTGTTTTTT
few	TRBV28	TRBJ2-6	.	CASSPGGLGANVLTF	TGTGCCAGCAGTCCAGGGGGACTGGGGGCCAACGTCCTGACTTTC
few	TRBV10-3	TRBJ1-6	.	CAIREVSDSPLHF	TGTGCCATTCGTGAAGTCTCAGATTCACCCCTCCACTTT
few	TRBV12-5	TRBJ2-3	.	CASGLVRGGPGPDTQYF	TGTGCTAGTGGTTTGGTAAGGGGGGGGCCTGGACCAGATACGCAGTATTTT
.	TRBV30	TRBJ1-5	.	CAWSEGVVQPQHF	TGTGCCTGGAGCGAAGGGGTTGTTCAGCCCCAGCATTTT
.	TRBV10-2	TRBJ1-2	.	CASSESGSYGYTF	TGCGCCAGCAGTGAGTCGGGCAGTTATGGCTACACCTTC
few	TRBV4-3	TRBJ2-5	.	CASSQSQETQYF	TGCGCCAGCAGCCAATCCCAAGAGACCCAGTACTTC
few	TRBV30	TRBJ1-2	.	CAWKMGGTPYGYTF	TGTGCCTGGAAGATGGGGGGCACGCCCTATGGCTACACCTTC
.	TRBV5-8	TRBJ1-1	.	CASSWGGIQNTEAFF	TGTGCCAGCAGCTGGGGGGGGATTCAGAACACTGAAGCTTTCTTT
few	TRBV15	TRBJ1-3	.	CATSRAVRGNTIYF	TGTGCCACCAGCAGAGCCGTTAGAGGAAACACCATATATTTT
few	TRBV30	TRBJ1-6	TRBD1	CAWSGPGQGWWALHF	TGTGCCTGGAGTGGTCCGGGACAGGGGTGGTGGGCCCTCCACTTT
few	TRBV2	TRBJ1-2	TRBD1	CASSERGPLTF	TGTGCCAGCAGTGAAAGGGGGCCCCTCACCTTC
.	TRBV5-6	TRBJ1-1	TRBD1	CASSLLQGIEAFF	TGTGCCAGCAGCTTGTTACAGGGGATTGAAGCTTTCTTT
.	TRBV6-5	TRBJ1-2	.	CASSSTPGVGNTF	TGTGCCAGCAGTTCGACACCCGGGGTTGGGAACACCTTC
few	TRBV5-8	TRBJ2-6	TRBD1	CASSSGTGVDGANVLTF	TGTGCCAGCAGTTCCGGGACAGGGGTGGATGGGGCCAACGTCCTGACTTTC
.	TRBV27	TRBJ2-1	.	CASSLRPTNEQFF	TGTGCCAGCAGTTTAAGACCTACCAATGAGCAGTTCTTC
.	TRBV4-2	TRBJ2-7	.	CASSPSSGAEQYF	TGTGCCAGCAGCCCGAGTTCGGGGGCCGAGCAGTACTTC
few	TRBV5-1	TRBJ2-5	.	CASSTQGSGETQYF	TGCGCCAGCAGCACACAGGGTTCGGGAGAGACCCAGTACTTC
.	TRBV14	TRBJ2-5	TRBD1	CASSQDRLYRGGETQYF	TGTGCCAGCAGCCAAGACCGACTCTACAGGGGCGGAGAGACCCAGTACTTC
few	TRBV5-1	TRBJ1-2	.	CASSNHYGYTF	TGCGCCAGCAGCAACCACTATGGCTACACCTTC
few	TRBV11-1	TRBJ2-6	.	CASGQTPDLTF	TGTGCCAGTGGACAGACCCCGGACCTGACTTTC
few	TRBV6-5	TRBJ1-5	.	CASSYGEGRHQPQHF	TGTGCCAGCAGTTACGGGGAGGGGAGGCATCAGCCCCAGCATTTT
few	TRBV6-5	TRBJ2-3	.	CASSYGTSTTDTQYF	TGTGCCAGCAGTTACGGGACATCAACCACAGATACGCAGTATTTT
few	TRBV29-1	TRBJ1-1	.	CSFPGKATRTTEAFF	TGCAGCTTCCCAGGGAAGGCAACCCGGACCACTGAAGCTTTCTTT
.	TRBV30	TRBJ1-2	TRBD1	CAWTEQGNYGYTF	TGTGCCTGGACTGAACAGGGGAACTATGGCTACACCTTC
.	TRBV5-1	TRBJ2-3	TRBD1	CASSLLGTGSGTDTQYF	TGCGCCAGCAGCTTGTTGGGGACAGGGTCGGGCACAGATACGCAGTATTTT
.	TRBV2	TRBJ1-5	.	CASRGDFSQPQHF	TGTGCCAGCAGGGGGGACTTCAGTCAGCCCCAGCATTTT
.	TRBV4-3	TRBJ2-6	.	CASSQVWSSGANVLTF	TGCGCCAGCAGCCAAGTGTGGAGCTCTGGGGCCAACGTCCTGACTTTC
.	TRBV7-2	TRBJ2-3	TRBD2	CASSLQLAGGTGGTDTQYF	TGTGCCAGCAGCTTGCAACTAGCGGGGGGCACCGGGGGCACAGATACGCAGTATTTT
.	TRBV9	TRBJ2-2	TRBD1	CASSVGVTGDTGELFF	TGTGCCAGCAGCGTAGGTGTGACAGGGGACACCGGGGAGCTGTTTTTT
.	TRBV7-2	TRBJ2-7	TRBD2	CASSFVSGVNYEQYF	TGTGCCAGCAGCTTCGTGAGCGGGGTAAACTACGAGCAGTACTTC
few	TRBV7-9	TRBJ2-6	.	CASSFAGRSGANVLTF	TGTGCCAGCAGCTTTGCAGGCCGATCTGGGGCCAACGTCCTGACTTTC
.	TRBV4-1	TRBJ1-4	.	CASSVRQGANEKLFF	TGCGCCAGCAGCGTGAGGCAGGGTGCTAATGAAAAACTGTTTTTT
.	TRBV13	TRBJ1-2	.	CASSLRGRGAHGYTF	TGTGCCAGCAGCTTACGGGGACGGGGGGCGCATGGCTACACCTTC
.	TRBV9	TRBJ2-6	TRBD1	CASSGWDRRGANVLTF	TGTGCCAGCAGCGGATGGGACAGGCGAGGGGCCAACGTCCTGACTTTC
.	TRBV29-1	TRBJ1-4	TRBD1	CSVWTGDNEKLFF	TGCAGCGTCTGGACAGGAGATAATGAAAAACTGTTTTTT
few	TRBV12-5	TRBJ1-5	.	CASGLDQPQHF	TGTGCTAGTGGTTTGGATCAGCCCCAGCATTTT
.	TRBV7-2	TRBJ1-5	.	CASSASNTFLHQPQHF	TGTGCCAGCAGCGCTTCAAATACTTTCTTGCATCAGCCCCAGCATTTT
.	TRBV5-1	TRBJ2-4	.	CASSFGNPLPNIQYF	TGCGCCAGCAGCTTTGGTAATCCCTTACCAAACATTCAGTACTTC